A selection of T cell receptor beta chains follows, all from one sample in a study of CD8+ T cells in alopecia areata. Profiled with immunoSEQ multiplex PCR; TCRdb holds only in-frame clones, not every one. The sample has 150,000 to 200,000 clones; 59% are singletons. The sample consisted of CD4+ T cells sorted from blood, taken at week 0. The receptors were sampled from a human donor with alopecia areata. Both conserved end residues are part of each CDR3. Fields, in order: D gene, V gene, J gene, clone size, CDR3 protein, CDR3 DNA. The D gene is left open where the match is weak. Clone size is given for some rows only: seen once, a few or many times, or a class if the clone is expanded.

D gene: NA; V gene: TRBV30; J gene: TRBJ1-2; clone size: NA; CDR3 protein: CAWSVLRGIGGYTF; CDR3 DNA: TGTGCCTGGAGTGTACTGCGGGGGATAGGTGGCTACACCTTC
D gene: NA; V gene: TRBV6-5; J gene: TRBJ2-3; clone size: NA; CDR3 protein: CASRPPGRDTQYF; CDR3 DNA: TGTGCCAGCCGCCCCCCGGGGCGAGATACGCAGTATTTT
D gene: TRBD2; V gene: TRBV5-1; J gene: TRBJ2-3; clone size: few; CDR3 protein: CASSGLAGDADTQYF; CDR3 DNA: TGCGCCAGCAGTGGACTAGCGGGGGATGCAGATACGCAGTATTTT
D gene: NA; V gene: TRBV25-1; J gene: TRBJ1-4; clone size: NA; CDR3 protein: CASSGWGRRDEKLFF; CDR3 DNA: TGTGCCAGCAGTGGGTGGGGGCGTCGGGATGAAAAACTGTTTTTT
D gene: NA; V gene: TRBV2; J gene: TRBJ1-2; clone size: few; CDR3 protein: CASRLSSHYGYTF; CDR3 DNA: TGTGCCAGCAGGTTGTCCAGCCACTATGGCTACACCTTC
D gene: NA; V gene: TRBV30; J gene: TRBJ1-2; clone size: NA; CDR3 protein: CAWSDWRGGGYGYTF; CDR3 DNA: TGTGCCTGGAGTGACTGGCGGGGAGGGGGCTATGGCTACACCTTC
D gene: NA; V gene: TRBV29-1; J gene: TRBJ2-5; clone size: NA; CDR3 protein: CSVRPGLAQETQYF; CDR3 DNA: TGCAGCGTACGACCGGGCCTTGCTCAAGAGACCCAGTACTTC
D gene: TRBD2; V gene: TRBV2; J gene: TRBJ2-2; clone size: once; CDR3 protein: CASSEVEGRAGELFF; CDR3 DNA: TGTGCCAGCAGTGAAGTGGAAGGGAGGGCCGGGGAGCTGTTTTTT
D gene: NA; V gene: TRBV19; J gene: TRBJ2-1; clone size: NA; CDR3 protein: CASRGGMVMNEQFF; CDR3 DNA: TGTGCCAGTAGGGGTGGTATGGTTATGAATGAGCAGTTCTTC
D gene: NA; V gene: TRBV19; J gene: TRBJ1-1; clone size: NA; CDR3 protein: CASSSKTDTEAFF; CDR3 DNA: TGTGCCAGTAGTTCCAAGACGGACACTGAAGCTTTCTTT
D gene: NA; V gene: TRBV6-5; J gene: TRBJ2-7; clone size: NA; CDR3 protein: CASSDSDEQYF; CDR3 DNA: TGTGCCAGCAGTGACAGCGACGAGCAGTACTTC
D gene: NA; V gene: TRBV30; J gene: TRBJ2-3; clone size: few; CDR3 protein: CAWSAVTDTQYF; CDR3 DNA: TGTGCCTGGAGTGCAGTTACAGATACGCAGTATTTT
D gene: NA; V gene: TRBV7-2; J gene: TRBJ1-1; clone size: NA; CDR3 protein: CASTAGLITEAFF; CDR3 DNA: TGTGCCAGCACGGCGGGGCTCATCACTGAAGCTTTCTTT
D gene: TRBD2; V gene: TRBV28; J gene: TRBJ2-7; clone size: NA; CDR3 protein: CASSLAGESYEQYF; CDR3 DNA: TGTGCCAGCAGTCTAGCGGGGGAGTCCTACGAGCAGTACTTC
D gene: NA; V gene: TRBV2; J gene: TRBJ2-7; clone size: NA; CDR3 protein: CASSGTRVGEQYF; CDR3 DNA: TGTGCCAGCAGCGGGACGAGGGTAGGCGAGCAGTACTTC
D gene: NA; V gene: TRBV30; J gene: TRBJ1-2; clone size: NA; CDR3 protein: CAWSVQGAYSYTF; CDR3 DNA: TGTGCCTGGAGTGTACAAGGGGCCTATAGCTACACCTTC
D gene: TRBD2; V gene: TRBV29-1; J gene: TRBJ2-3; clone size: NA; CDR3 protein: CSVSGARGAFPDTQYF; CDR3 DNA: TGCAGCGTCTCAGGGGCGCGGGGGGCCTTCCCAGATACGCAGTATTTT
D gene: NA; V gene: TRBV15; J gene: TRBJ2-7; clone size: once; CDR3 protein: CATSTHRGQTYEQYF; CDR3 DNA: TGTGCCACCAGCACCCATCGAGGACAGACCTACGAGCAGTACTTC
D gene: NA; V gene: TRBV25-1; J gene: TRBJ2-6; clone size: NA; CDR3 protein: CASSDRASGANVLTF; CDR3 DNA: TGTGCCAGCAGTGACCGAGCTTCTGGGGCCAACGTCCTGACTTTC
D gene: NA; V gene: TRBV30; J gene: TRBJ1-3; clone size: NA; CDR3 protein: CAWSTTRAPSGNTIYF; CDR3 DNA: TGTGCCTGGAGTACGACCAGGGCCCCCTCTGGAAACACCATATATTTT
D gene: TRBD1; V gene: TRBV2; J gene: TRBJ1-1; clone size: NA; CDR3 protein: CASSADRGWTEAFF; CDR3 DNA: TGTGCCAGCAGCGCGGACAGGGGTTGGACTGAAGCTTTCTTT
D gene: NA; V gene: TRBV7-9; J gene: TRBJ1-2; clone size: NA; CDR3 protein: CASSFLGSNYGYTF; CDR3 DNA: TGTGCCAGCAGCTTCCTCGGGAGTAACTATGGCTACACCTTC
D gene: NA; V gene: TRBV5-1; J gene: TRBJ2-5; clone size: NA; CDR3 protein: CASSPGDIQETQYF; CDR3 DNA: TGCGCCAGCAGCCCTGGGGACATTCAAGAGACCCAGTACTTC
D gene: NA; V gene: TRBV30; J gene: TRBJ2-3; clone size: once; CDR3 protein: CAWSFAGSTDTQYF; CDR3 DNA: TGTGCCTGGAGTTTCGCGGGGAGCACAGATACGCAGTATTTT
D gene: NA; V gene: TRBV29-1; J gene: TRBJ1-5; clone size: few; CDR3 protein: CSVGEGQPQHF; CDR3 DNA: TGCAGCGTGGGAGAGGGACAGCCCCAGCATTTT
D gene: NA; V gene: TRBV27; J gene: TRBJ1-2; clone size: NA; CDR3 protein: CASASPINYGYTF; CDR3 DNA: TGTGCCAGCGCCTCCCCCATTAACTATGGCTACACCTTC
D gene: TRBD1; V gene: TRBV6-5; J gene: TRBJ2-7; clone size: NA; CDR3 protein: CASQNGQGYEQYF; CDR3 DNA: TGTGCCAGCCAGAACGGACAGGGCTACGAGCAGTACTTC
D gene: NA; V gene: TRBV30; J gene: TRBJ2-3; clone size: NA; CDR3 protein: CAWSVGSFMDTDTQYF; CDR3 DNA: TGTGCCTGGAGTGTAGGGTCCTTCATGGACACAGATACGCAGTATTTT
D gene: NA; V gene: TRBV19; J gene: TRBJ2-6; clone size: NA; CDR3 protein: CASSILGQAPGANVLTF; CDR3 DNA: TGTGCCAGTAGTATCTTGGGCCAGGCCCCTGGGGCCAACGTCCTGACTTTC
D gene: TRBD1; V gene: TRBV6-5; J gene: TRBJ2-7; clone size: NA; CDR3 protein: CASSYGDRQYF; CDR3 DNA: TGTGCCAGCAGTTACGGGGACAGACAGTACTTC
D gene: NA; V gene: TRBV29-1; J gene: TRBJ2-7; clone size: NA; CDR3 protein: CSAGRAGRFGYEQYF; CDR3 DNA: TGCAGCGCAGGCCGAGCGGGCAGGTTCGGATACGAGCAGTACTTC
D gene: NA; V gene: TRBV30; J gene: TRBJ1-5; clone size: NA; CDR3 protein: CAWSWGGQNQPQHF; CDR3 DNA: TGTGCCTGGAGTTGGGGAGGGCAAAATCAGCCCCAGCATTTT
D gene: TRBD1; V gene: TRBV5-6; J gene: TRBJ1-2; clone size: NA; CDR3 protein: CASSIGQAPYGYTF; CDR3 DNA: TGTGCCAGCAGCATAGGACAGGCCCCTTATGGCTACACCTTC
D gene: NA; V gene: TRBV4-1; J gene: TRBJ2-7; clone size: NA; CDR3 protein: CASSQVSGGLTYEQYF; CDR3 DNA: TGTGCCAGCAGCCAAGTCTCTGGGGGACTCACCTACGAGCAGTACTTC
D gene: NA; V gene: TRBV29-1; J gene: TRBJ1-2; clone size: NA; CDR3 protein: CSVETPRANNYGYTF; CDR3 DNA: TGCAGCGTTGAGACTCCCAGGGCGAATAACTATGGCTACACCTTC
D gene: TRBD1; V gene: TRBV10-3; J gene: TRBJ1-2; clone size: few; CDR3 protein: CAISGQGSGYGYTF; CDR3 DNA: TGTGCCATCTCCGGACAGGGGTCCGGTTATGGCTACACCTTC
D gene: TRBD1; V gene: TRBV12-5; J gene: TRBJ2-7; clone size: NA; CDR3 protein: CASGVTGVGEQYF; CDR3 DNA: TGTGCTAGTGGTGTGACAGGGGTTGGCGAGCAGTACTTC
D gene: NA; V gene: TRBV7-9; J gene: TRBJ1-2; clone size: once; CDR3 protein: CASSPAPDYGYTF; CDR3 DNA: TGTGCCAGCAGCCCCGCCCCAGATTATGGCTACACCTTC
D gene: NA; V gene: TRBV15; J gene: TRBJ2-3; clone size: NA; CDR3 protein: CATSRDSADTQYF; CDR3 DNA: TGTGCCACCAGCAGAGATTCGGCGGATACGCAGTATTTT
D gene: NA; V gene: TRBV29-1; J gene: TRBJ1-6; clone size: NA; CDR3 protein: CSVWAGTPYNSPLHF; CDR3 DNA: TGCAGCGTTTGGGCAGGTACGCCCTATAATTCACCCCTCCACTTT
D gene: NA; V gene: TRBV6-1; J gene: TRBJ2-2; clone size: NA; CDR3 protein: CASSVERVDTGELFF; CDR3 DNA: TGTGCCAGCAGTGTTGAGAGGGTGGACACCGGGGAGCTGTTTTTT
D gene: NA; V gene: TRBV6-1; J gene: TRBJ2-7; clone size: NA; CDR3 protein: CASSVGPSIDYEQYF; CDR3 DNA: TGTGCCAGCAGCGTGGGACCCTCGATTGACTACGAGCAGTACTTC
D gene: TRBD2; V gene: TRBV5-1; J gene: TRBJ2-2; clone size: NA; CDR3 protein: CASSLAEAGLAGTGELFF; CDR3 DNA: TGCGCCAGCAGCTTGGCCGAGGCGGGACTAGCGGGGACCGGGGAGCTGTTTTTT
D gene: TRBD2; V gene: TRBV15; J gene: TRBJ2-1; clone size: few; CDR3 protein: CATSRLAGTNEQFF; CDR3 DNA: TGTGCCACCAGTAGACTAGCGGGGACAAATGAGCAGTTCTTC
D gene: TRBD1; V gene: TRBV4-1; J gene: TRBJ2-5; clone size: NA; CDR3 protein: CASSQGPGQQETQYF; CDR3 DNA: TGCGCCAGCAGCCAAGGCCCGGGACAGCAAGAGACCCAGTACTTC
D gene: NA; V gene: TRBV30; J gene: TRBJ2-5; clone size: NA; CDR3 protein: CAWSVLVQETQYF; CDR3 DNA: TGTGCCTGGAGTGTTTTGGTTCAAGAGACCCAGTACTTC
D gene: NA; V gene: TRBV2; J gene: TRBJ1-4; clone size: NA; CDR3 protein: CASRTGPHEKLFF; CDR3 DNA: TGTGCCAGCAGAACAGGGCCCCATGAAAAACTGTTTTTT
D gene: NA; V gene: TRBV29-1; J gene: TRBJ2-3; clone size: NA; CDR3 protein: CSVETGSAVDTQYF; CDR3 DNA: TGCAGCGTTGAAACGGGGTCCGCCGTGGATACGCAGTATTTT
D gene: TRBD1; V gene: TRBV9; J gene: TRBJ1-5; clone size: NA; CDR3 protein: CASSRQGRQPQHF; CDR3 DNA: TGTGCCAGCAGCAGACAGGGACGTCAGCCCCAGCATTTT
D gene: TRBD1; V gene: TRBV5-6; J gene: TRBJ1-1; clone size: few; CDR3 protein: CASSWGTGNTEAFF; CDR3 DNA: TGTGCCAGCAGCTGGGGGACAGGGAACACTGAAGCTTTCTTT
D gene: NA; V gene: TRBV4-1; J gene: TRBJ2-3; clone size: NA; CDR3 protein: CASSQEPNTDTQYF; CDR3 DNA: TGCGCCAGCAGCCAAGAACCAAACACAGATACGCAGTATTTT
D gene: TRBD1; V gene: TRBV18; J gene: TRBJ2-5; clone size: NA; CDR3 protein: CASSSLGQGAPQETQYF; CDR3 DNA: TGTGCCAGCTCCTCCCTGGGGCAGGGGGCGCCCCAAGAGACCCAGTACTTC
D gene: TRBD1; V gene: TRBV9; J gene: TRBJ1-1; clone size: NA; CDR3 protein: CASSVFTGQRNTEAFF; CDR3 DNA: TGTGCCAGCAGCGTCTTTACGGGACAGCGCAACACTGAAGCTTTCTTT
D gene: TRBD2; V gene: TRBV29-1; J gene: TRBJ2-1; clone size: NA; CDR3 protein: CSMGRGHEQFF; CDR3 DNA: TGCAGCATGGGGAGGGGCCATGAGCAGTTCTTC